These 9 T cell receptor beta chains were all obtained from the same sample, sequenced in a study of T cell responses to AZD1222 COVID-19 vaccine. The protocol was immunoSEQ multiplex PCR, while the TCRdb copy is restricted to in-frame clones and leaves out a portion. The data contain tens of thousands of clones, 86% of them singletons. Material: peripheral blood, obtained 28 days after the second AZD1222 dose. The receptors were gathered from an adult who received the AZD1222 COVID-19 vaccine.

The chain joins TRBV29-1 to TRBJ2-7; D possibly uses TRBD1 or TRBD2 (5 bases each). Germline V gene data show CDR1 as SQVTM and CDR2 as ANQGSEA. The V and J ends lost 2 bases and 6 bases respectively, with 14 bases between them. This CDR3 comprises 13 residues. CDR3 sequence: CSVERDQGSEQYF. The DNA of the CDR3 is TGCAGCGTTGAAAGGGACCAGGGAAGCGAGCAGTACTTC.

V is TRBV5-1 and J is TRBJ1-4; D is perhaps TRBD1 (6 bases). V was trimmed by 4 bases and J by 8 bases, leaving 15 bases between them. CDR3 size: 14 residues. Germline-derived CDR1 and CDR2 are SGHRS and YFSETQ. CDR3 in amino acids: CASSPGALNEKLFF. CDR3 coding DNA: TGCGCCAGCAGCCCAGGGGCGCTTAACGAAAAACTGTTTTTT.

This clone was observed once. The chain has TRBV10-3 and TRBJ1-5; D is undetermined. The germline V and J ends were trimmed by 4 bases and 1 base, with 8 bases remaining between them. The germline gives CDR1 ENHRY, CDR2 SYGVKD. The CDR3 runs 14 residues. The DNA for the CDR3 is TGTGCCATCAGTGGCCTTACGAGCAATCAGCCCCAGCATTTT. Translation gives CAISGLTSNQPQHF.

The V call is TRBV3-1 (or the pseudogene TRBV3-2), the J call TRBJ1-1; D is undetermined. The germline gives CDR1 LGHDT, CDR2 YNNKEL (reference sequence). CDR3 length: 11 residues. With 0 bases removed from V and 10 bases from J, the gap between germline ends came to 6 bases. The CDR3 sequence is CASSQDRGAFF. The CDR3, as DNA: TGTGCCAGCAGCCAAGATCGGGGAGCTTTCTTT.

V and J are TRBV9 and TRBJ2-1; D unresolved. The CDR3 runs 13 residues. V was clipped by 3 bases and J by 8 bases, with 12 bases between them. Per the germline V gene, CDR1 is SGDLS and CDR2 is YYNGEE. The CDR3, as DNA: TGTGCCAGCAGCGAACGGCTAGTCGATGAGCAGTTCTTC. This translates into CASSERLVDEQFF.

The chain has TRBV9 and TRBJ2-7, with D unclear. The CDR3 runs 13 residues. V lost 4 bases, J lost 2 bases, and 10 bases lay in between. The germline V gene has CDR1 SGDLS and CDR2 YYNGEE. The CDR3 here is CASSILSPYEQYF. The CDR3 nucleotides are TGTGCCAGCAGCATTTTGTCCCCCTACGAGCAGTACTTC.

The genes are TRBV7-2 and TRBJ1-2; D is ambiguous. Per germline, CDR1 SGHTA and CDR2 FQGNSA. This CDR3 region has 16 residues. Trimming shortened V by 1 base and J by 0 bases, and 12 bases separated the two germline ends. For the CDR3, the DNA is TGTGCCAGCAGCTTAGTCTCCCCGAGAGCTAACTATGGCTACACCTTC. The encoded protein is CASSLVSPRANYGYTF. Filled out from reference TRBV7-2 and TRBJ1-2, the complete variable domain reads GAGVSQSPSNKVTEKGKDVELRCDPISGHTALYWYRQSLGQGLEFLIYFQGNSAPDKSGLPSDRFSAERTGGSVSTLTIQRTQQEDSAVYLCASSLVSPRANYGYTFGSGTRLTVV.

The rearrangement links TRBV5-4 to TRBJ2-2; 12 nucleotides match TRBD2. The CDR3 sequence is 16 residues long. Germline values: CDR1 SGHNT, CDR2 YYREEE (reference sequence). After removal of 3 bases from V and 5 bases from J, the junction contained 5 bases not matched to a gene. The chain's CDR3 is CASSSPLAGGTGELFF. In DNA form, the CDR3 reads TGTGCCAGCAGCTCCCCACTAGCGGGAGGTACCGGGGAGCTGTTTTTT.

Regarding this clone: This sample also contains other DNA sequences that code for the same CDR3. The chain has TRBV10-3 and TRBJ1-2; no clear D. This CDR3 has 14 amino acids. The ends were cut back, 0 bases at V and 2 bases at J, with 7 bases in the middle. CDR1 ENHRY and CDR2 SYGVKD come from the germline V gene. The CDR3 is CAISESGQNYGYTF. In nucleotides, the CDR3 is TGTGCCATCAGTGAGTCCGGGCAGAACTATGGCTACACCTTC.